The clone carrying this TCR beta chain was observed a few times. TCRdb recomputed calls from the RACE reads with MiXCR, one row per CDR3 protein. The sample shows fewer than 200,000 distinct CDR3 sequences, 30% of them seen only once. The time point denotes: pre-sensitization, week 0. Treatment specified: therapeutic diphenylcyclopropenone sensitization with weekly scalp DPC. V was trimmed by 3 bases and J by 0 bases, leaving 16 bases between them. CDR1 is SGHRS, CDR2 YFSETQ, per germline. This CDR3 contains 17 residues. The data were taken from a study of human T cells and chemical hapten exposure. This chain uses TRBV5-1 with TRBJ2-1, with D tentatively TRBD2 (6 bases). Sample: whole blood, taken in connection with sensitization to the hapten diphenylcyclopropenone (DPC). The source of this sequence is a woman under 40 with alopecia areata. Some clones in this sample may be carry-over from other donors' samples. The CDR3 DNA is TGCGCCAGCAGCTCGGGACTCCTAAGGACCTCCTACAATGAGCAGTTCTTC. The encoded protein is CASSSGLLRTSYNEQFF.